This is a list of T cell receptor beta chains from one sample in a study of OX40 agonist ivuxolimab in advanced cancers. TCRdb's copy holds only in-frame clones and misses some; the assay was immunoSEQ multiplex PCR. This table has about 41,000 clones, around nine tenths appearing once. This sample comprised CD4+ or CD8+ T cells sorted from blood, obtained in a trial of the OX40 agonist ivuxolimab. The receptors here all came from an adult with an advanced solid tumor such as melanoma, head and neck, liver or kidney cancer. Each CDR3 is given with its conserved first and last residue. A D gene is named only where the DNA matches it firmly. Clone sizes are given selectively: once, few, many, or a class where the clone is expanded.

- - TRBJ2-1 TRBV9 TGTGCCAGCAGCGTAGTGGTGAACAATGAGCAGTTCTTC CASSVVVNNEQFF
once TRBD1 TRBJ2-2 TRBV19 TGTGCCAGTATTAGCCGGGACAGGGTGAACACCGGGGAGCTGTTTTTT CASISRDRVNTGELFF
- - TRBJ1-5 TRBV7-8 TGTGCCAGCAGCTTAGTTCACACCAGCAATCAGCCCCAGCATTTT CASSLVHTSNQPQHF
- TRBD2 TRBJ2-3 TRBV11-2 TGTGCCAGCAGCTTACGACTAGCGGGAGGTGCCGACACAGATACGCAGTATTTT CASSLRLAGGADTDTQYF
- - TRBJ2-3 TRBV13 TGTGCCAGCAGCCCTGGACTGGCTCAAGATACGCAGTATTTT CASSPGLAQDTQYF
once - TRBJ1-6 TRBV5-4 TGTGCCAGCAGCTTAATGACGGCGGGGGGGGACCCCTATTCACCCCTCCACTTT CASSLMTAGGDPYSPLHF
- - TRBJ2-1 TRBV10-3 TGTGCCATCAGTGAGTCCAGCAATGAGCAGTTCTTC CAISESSNEQFF
- - TRBJ2-5 TRBV6-5 TGTGCCAGCAACTCTGGGGGCGTCGAGACCCAGTACTTC CASNSGGVETQYF
- TRBD1 TRBJ1-5 TRBV5-1 TGCGCCAGCAGCTTGGGGACAGGGACGAGTCAGCCCCAGCATTTT CASSLGTGTSQPQHF
- - TRBJ2-1 TRBV7-6 TGTGCCAGCAGCTTGCAGGGGAAGGGCAATGAGCAGTTCTTC CASSLQGKGNEQFF
- TRBD1 TRBJ2-5 TRBV19 TGTGCCAGTAGTAGCCCCTCGGGACAGCTCTTAGAGCAGTACTTC CASSSPSGQLLEQYF
- TRBD1 TRBJ2-5 TRBV28 TGTGCCAGCAGTACAACGGGACAGGGGGCCGAGACCCAGTACTTC CASSTTGQGAETQYF
- TRBD2 TRBJ2-5 TRBV30 TGTGCCTGGACTAGCGGAAGTCAGGAGACCCAGTACTTC CAWTSGSQETQYF
- TRBD2 TRBJ2-1 TRBV7-2 TGTGCCAGCAGCCGACTAGCGTACAACAATGAGCAGTTCTTC CASSRLAYNNEQFF
- TRBD1 TRBJ2-7 TRBV18 TGTGCCAGCTCGGCAACAGGGGGCAGCGAGCAGTACTTC CASSATGGSEQYF
- - TRBJ1-5 TRBV4-1 TGCGCCAGCAGCCAAGAGTGGGGGACGAATCAGCCCCAGCATTTT CASSQEWGTNQPQHF
- - TRBJ1-2 TRBV6-5 TGTGCCAGCAAAAAAGCGGGAACCTATGGCTACACCTTC CASKKAGTYGYTF
- - TRBJ2-4 TRBV5-5 TGTGCCAGCAGCTTGGGGTCATGGGGGAACCGGTGGTCAAACATTCAGTACTTC CASSLGSWGNRWSNIQYF
once TRBD2 TRBJ2-1 TRBV4-2 TGTGCCAGCAGCCCCGGACTAGCGGATGGTCTGGGGAATGAGCAGTTCTTC CASSPGLADGLGNEQFF
few - TRBJ2-3 TRBV19 TGTGCCAGTAGTGAGACTAGAACAGATACGCAGTATTTT CASSETRTDTQYF
- - TRBJ2-7 TRBV18 TGTGCCAGCTCACCACCGTCCGTACCGACCTACGAGCAGTACTTC CASSPPSVPTYEQYF
- - TRBJ2-1 TRBV12-1 TGTGCCAGCAGCTTTTTTACACGGAGCTCCTACAATGAGCAGTTCTTC CASSFFTRSSYNEQFF
- - TRBJ1-2 TRBV20-1 TGCAGTGCTACCGGCTATGGCTACACCTTC CSATGYGYTF
- - TRBJ2-5 TRBV5-4 TGTGCCAGCAGCTTTGCCAGGTCCAGCCAGGGCAACCAAGAGACCCAGTACTTC CASSFARSSQGNQETQYF
- TRBD2 TRBJ2-1 TRBV7-9 TGTGCCAGCGATGGGACTAGCGGGAGTGTGCAGTTCTTC CASDGTSGSVQFF
- - TRBJ1-5 TRBV10-3 TGTGCCATCAGTGTTGGTACCCAGAATCAGCCCCAGCATTTT CAISVGTQNQPQHF
- - TRBJ2-5 TRBV19 TGTGCCAGTAAAGCCCCCGGGACACCGAGGGAGACCCAGTACTTC CASKAPGTPRETQYF
- - TRBJ2-2 TRBV2 TGTGCCAGTCGGACAACGAACACCGGGGAGCTGTTTTTT CASRTTNTGELFF
once TRBD1 TRBJ1-1 TRBV14 TGTGCCAGCAGCCATGGACAGGGCTTAGACACTGAAGCTTTCTTT CASSHGQGLDTEAFF
- - TRBJ1-1 TRBV25-1 TGTGCCAGCAGTGAATCCTGGGTCAACACTGAAGCTTTCTTT CASSESWVNTEAFF
- - TRBJ2-1 TRBV29-1 TGCAACCCGTCCCAGAACAATGAGCAGTTCTTC CNPSQNNEQFF
- - TRBJ2-7 TRBV30 TGTGCCTGGATCCGGGGCTACGAGCAGTACTTC CAWIRGYEQYF
- TRBD1 TRBJ2-2 TRBV5-6 TGTGCCAGCAGCTTAACAGGGGGCAACGGGGAGCTGTTTTTT CASSLTGGNGELFF
once - TRBJ1-2 TRBV14 TGTGCCAGCTCCTATTCCGGGGGTGGCTACACCTTC CASSYSGGGYTF
- TRBD1 TRBJ1-2 TRBV19 TGTGCCAGTAGTCCGATTTATGGACAGGGGAACTATGGCTACACCTTC CASSPIYGQGNYGYTF
- - TRBJ1-5 TRBV6-4 TGTGCCAGACCAGAGGGGGTCAGACTTGGAGGCAATCAGCCCCAGCATTTT CARPEGVRLGGNQPQHF
- - TRBJ1-5 TRBV5-5 TGTGCCAGCAGCTGGGAGGGCCGGGGACCCCAGCATTTT CASSWEGRGPQHF
- - TRBJ1-1 TRBV27 TGTGCCAGCAGTTTGCCCGGAAACACTGAAGCTTTCTTT CASSLPGNTEAFF
- - TRBJ2-6 TRBV14 TGTGCCAGCAGCCAGGTCGGGGCCAACGTCCTGACTTTC CASSQVGANVLTF
- TRBD2 TRBJ2-7 TRBV5-1 TGCGCCAGCAGCCGACGAGGAGGGGGACTAGCGGGAGATGAGCAGTACTTC CASSRRGGGLAGDEQYF
- TRBD1 TRBJ2-1 TRBV5-1 TGCGCCAGCAGCACGACAGGGCGGAATGAGCAGTTCTTC CASSTTGRNEQFF
few - TRBJ2-4 TRBV2 TGTGCCACCCTCCTCGTGGACTTGGACATTCAGTACTTC CATLLVDLDIQYF
- - TRBJ1-6 TRBV10-3 TGTGCCATCAGACAGGACCATAATTCACCCCTCCACTTT CAIRQDHNSPLHF
- - TRBJ2-3 TRBV6-6 TGTGCCAGCAGTTTGACGAGGGATACGCAGTATTTT CASSLTRDTQYF
- - TRBJ2-2 TRBV11-3 TGTGCCAGCAGCTTTATCCTTGGGGGGGAGCTGTTTTTT CASSFILGGELFF
- TRBD2 TRBJ2-3 TRBV5-4 TGTGCCAGCAGCTTGAAGACTAGCGGGGAAACAGATACGCAGTATTTT CASSLKTSGETDTQYF
- TRBD2 TRBJ2-1 TRBV4-2 TGTGCCAGCAGCCAAGAGGACGGGAGGGCCTACAATGAGCAGTTCTTC CASSQEDGRAYNEQFF
- TRBD1 TRBJ1-5 TRBV19 TGTGCCAGTACCGTGGGACAGACAAACAATCAGCCCCAGCATTTT CASTVGQTNNQPQHF
- TRBD2 TRBJ2-5 TRBV5-1 TGCGCCAGCAGCTTGGTGGGACTAGAGTCTCAGACCCAGTACTTC CASSLVGLESQTQYF
- TRBD2 TRBJ2-7 TRBV5-1 TGCGCCAGCAGCCCGGTGGCGGGGGACGAGCAGTACTTC CASSPVAGDEQYF
- - TRBJ1-2 TRBV6-5 TGTGCCAGCAGTTTCCGGGATTCCTTTTATGGCTACACCTTC CASSFRDSFYGYTF
- - TRBJ2-7 TRBV11-2 TGTGCCAGCAGCTTCTTTCAGGGTTCAAACGAGCAGTACTTC CASSFFQGSNEQYF
few - TRBJ2-1 TRBV18 TGTGCCAGCTCACCACCGGCCCAGGGGAATGAGCAGTTCTTC CASSPPAQGNEQFF
- - TRBJ1-5 TRBV19 TGTGCCAGTATAGCAGGCGTTACTAGCAATCAGCCCCAGCATTTT CASIAGVTSNQPQHF
- - TRBJ2-7 TRBV30 TGTGCCTGGAGTGTACCCGGAAGCTCCTACGAGCAGTACTTC CAWSVPGSSYEQYF
medium-sized - TRBJ1-2 TRBV2 TGTGCCAGCAGTGATGTGGGGCCCCCTGGCTACACCTTC CASSDVGPPGYTF
- - TRBJ2-5 TRBV2 TGTGCCAGCAGACCGTTCGCTAAACAGGGCCGGGGACAAGAGACCCAGTACTTC CASRPFAKQGRGQETQYF
- TRBD2 TRBJ2-5 TRBV5-1 TGCGCCAGCAGCTTGTGGAGCGGGGGGATGGAGACCCAGTACTTC CASSLWSGGMETQYF
- - TRBJ2-1 TRBV7-2 TGTGCCAGCAGCCCTCGGACCGTGAATGAGCAGTTCTTC CASSPRTVNEQFF
once - TRBJ1-5 TRBV7-9 TGTGCCAGCCAGCGGGATAGCAATCAGCCCCAGCATTTT CASQRDSNQPQHF